This is a list of T cell receptor beta chains from one sample in a study of vaccination effects on CD4 cells after COVID-19. Assay: immunoSEQ multiplex PCR; the TCRdb copy retains only in-frame clones and omits some. This table holds about 38,000 clones, 55% to 75% found once. These receptors have no known antigen. The source material was CD4+ T cells from PBMCs cultured with SARS-CoV-2 spike peptides, sampled before COVID-19 vaccination. The receptors were gathered from a human donor who received a COVID-19 vaccine. The CDR3 runs from the conserved cysteine through the conserved F or W. D genes are given only for firm matches. The size entry is marked missing in some rows and otherwise reads once, few, many or a size class.

>TRBV7-2|TRBJ2-7|NA|TRBD2
CASSLGLAGGGYEQYF
TGTGCCAGCAGTTTGGGACTAGCGGGGGGAGGGTACGAGCAGTACTTC
>TRBV13|TRBJ2-7|few|TRBD2
CASSLSSGASYEQYF
TGTGCCAGCAGCTTATCTAGCGGGGCGTCCTACGAGCAGTACTTC
>TRBV4-1|TRBJ2-3|NA|TRBD2
CASSRTGGAGGTDTQYF
TGCGCCAGCAGCCGCACCGGGGGAGCGGGGGGCACAGATACGCAGTATTTT
>TRBV19|TRBJ2-3|NA|NA
CASSIWEGGVPDTQYF
TGTGCCAGTAGTATATGGGAAGGTGGGGTCCCAGATACGCAGTATTTT
>TRBV19|TRBJ1-6|few|NA
CASSIQGQHSPLHF
TGTGCCAGTAGTATACAGGGGCAACATTCACCCCTCCACTTT
>TRBV6-2/TRBV6-3|TRBJ1-1|NA|NA
CASSYSNRGAEAFF
TGTGCCAGCAGTTACTCTAATAGAGGAGCTGAAGCTTTCTTT
>TRBV6-5|TRBJ2-1|NA|TRBD1
CASSYRDRNNEQFF
TGTGCCAGCAGTTACAGGGACAGAAACAATGAGCAGTTCTTC
>TRBV10-3|TRBJ2-1|NA|TRBD2
CASAGTSGSGTEQFF
TGTGCCAGCGCCGGGACTAGCGGGAGTGGTACTGAGCAGTTCTTC
>TRBV6-1|TRBJ1-2|NA|NA
CASSETPVQRGSYGYTF
TGTGCCAGCAGTGAAACCCCCGTTCAGAGGGGTTCTTATGGCTACACCTTC
>TRBV19|TRBJ1-2|NA|TRBD1
CASSIRGGQGAGYTF
TGTGCCAGTAGTATCAGGGGGGGACAGGGTGCCGGCTACACCTTC
>TRBV9|TRBJ1-1|NA|NA
CASSVDGVAEAFF
TGTGCCAGCAGCGTAGACGGCGTGGCAGAAGCTTTCTTT
>TRBV5-4|TRBJ1-1|NA|NA
CASSLPGLNTEAFF
TGTGCCAGCAGCTTGCCGGGTCTGAACACTGAAGCTTTCTTT
>TRBV14|TRBJ2-1|few|NA
CASSQELAIYNEQFF
TGTGCCAGCAGCCAAGAACTAGCTATTTACAATGAGCAGTTCTTC
>TRBV29-1|TRBJ2-1|few|NA
CSVVGVYNEQFF
TGCAGCGTTGTCGGCGTGTACAATGAGCAGTTCTTC
>TRBV3-1/TRBV3-2|TRBJ1-2|once|TRBD1
CASSQGQGSSYGYTF
TGTGCCAGCAGCCAAGGACAGGGAAGTTCCTATGGCTACACCTTC
>TRBV5-5|TRBJ2-3|NA|TRBD1
CASSLRGTGVSGQYF
TGTGCCAGCAGCTTGAGGGGGACAGGGGTCTCCGGGCAGTATTTT
>TRBV7-2|TRBJ2-1|NA|NA
CASSLGGRGSYNEQFF
TGTGCCAGCAGCTTAGGTGGGCGGGGCTCCTACAATGAGCAGTTCTTC
>TRBV29-1|TRBJ2-1|NA|NA
CSVSRDLLSNEQFF
TGCAGCGTCTCTCGGGACCTTCTATCCAATGAGCAGTTCTTC
>TRBV7-3|TRBJ1-1|NA|TRBD1
CASSRTGINTEAFF
TGTGCCAGCAGCAGGACAGGGATTAACACTGAAGCTTTCTTT
>TRBV12-5|TRBJ2-5|NA|NA
CASGPPSIQETQYF
TGTGCTAGTGGTCCCCCCTCGATCCAAGAGACCCAGTACTTC
>TRBV5-1|TRBJ2-5|NA|NA
CASRREVGKKETQYF
TGCGCCAGCAGGAGGGAGGTGGGGAAAAAAGAGACCCAGTACTTC
>TRBV5-4|TRBJ2-7|NA|TRBD1
CASSDRQGVPSYEQYF
TGTGCCAGCAGCGACCGACAGGGGGTCCCCTCCTACGAGCAGTACTTC
>TRBV9|TRBJ2-2|once|TRBD2
CASSVVIAGGSAGELFF
TGTGCCAGCAGCGTAGTAATAGCGGGAGGGTCGGCCGGGGAGCTGTTTTTT
>TRBV2|TRBJ1-5|NA|NA
CASSEGVRQPQHF
TGTGCCAGCAGTGAAGGTGTTCGTCAGCCCCAGCATTTT
>TRBV15|TRBJ2-4|NA|TRBD2
CATSRTSGAINIQYF
TGTGCCACCAGTCGGACTAGCGGGGCCATAAACATTCAGTACTTC
>TRBV9|TRBJ1-1|NA|NA
CASSVGAFGGAMNTEAFF
TGTGCCAGCAGCGTAGGGGCGTTCGGAGGGGCAATGAACACTGAAGCTTTCTTT
>TRBV27|TRBJ2-2|NA|TRBD1
CASSFGQGATGELFF
TGTGCCAGCAGTTTCGGACAGGGGGCCACCGGGGAGCTGTTTTTT
>TRBV3-1/TRBV3-2|TRBJ1-6|NA|NA
CASSQVGEQPLHF
TGTGCCAGCAGCCAAGTTGGGGAGCAACCCCTCCACTTT
>TRBV15|TRBJ2-5|NA|NA
CATSRSPGLQETQYF
TGTGCCACCAGCAGATCCCCGGGACTCCAAGAGACCCAGTACTTC